The clone carrying this T cell receptor (beta chain) was observed a handful of times. What it recognizes is unknown. The record originates from a study of response to subunit inactivated influenza vaccine. The CDR3 is 14 amino acids. Germline V gene lookup returns CDR1 SGHTA and CDR2 FQGNSA. Trimming stripped 2 bases from V and 10 bases from J, with 15 bases between. The study, taken as a whole, reports: The authors suggested that every seasonal influenza vaccination recruits few new T cells.

TCRdb ran MiXCR on the RT-PCR reads and lists one entry per CDR3 protein. This table holds roughly 650,000 distinct CDR3 sequences, approximately 14% found once. The sequence derives from a man aged 45-65 years who received an inactivated influenza vaccine. The material sequenced was PBMCs from blood, taken around two weeks before vaccination. This chain links TRBV7-2 with TRBJ2-1; weak D call: TRBD1 (5 bases). As DNA, the CDR3 is TGTGCCAGCAGCTTACGCTTAGTCGGACAAGAGCAGTTCTTC. Residues: CASSLRLVGQEQFF.